This T cell receptor (beta chain) was profiled in a study of shared clonotypes between healthy human individuals. Study-level results: About 5% was the fraction of naive CD4 clonotypes found shared across a few donors.

Data came from immunoSEQ multiplex PCR; TCRdb stores just in-frame clones and leaves some out. This table has 2 million to 3 million clones, about 92% appearing once. To note about this clone: The antigen is unknown.

V lost 5 bases and J 1 base, leaving 8 bases between the germline ends. CDR3 size: 13 residues. Germline values: CDR1 SGHTA, CDR2 FQGTGA. The sequenced material came from naive CD4+ T cells sorted from blood. Subset denoted: CD45RA+ positively selected. The V gene is TRBV7-3, the J gene TRBJ1-1; D gene ambiguous. This receptor was taken from a man aged 18 to 30 in good health. The CDR3 DNA reads TGTGCCAGCAGCGCCACGAGGAACACTGAAGCTTTCTTT. The encoded protein is CASSATRNTEAFF. Looking up the rest from reference TRBV7-3 and TRBJ1-1 gives the full variable domain: GAGVSQTPSNKVTEKGKYVELRCDPISGHTALYWYRQSLGQGPEFLIYFQGTGAADDSGLPNDRFFAVRPEGSVSTLKIQRTERGDSAVYLCASSATRNTEAFFGQGTRLTVV.